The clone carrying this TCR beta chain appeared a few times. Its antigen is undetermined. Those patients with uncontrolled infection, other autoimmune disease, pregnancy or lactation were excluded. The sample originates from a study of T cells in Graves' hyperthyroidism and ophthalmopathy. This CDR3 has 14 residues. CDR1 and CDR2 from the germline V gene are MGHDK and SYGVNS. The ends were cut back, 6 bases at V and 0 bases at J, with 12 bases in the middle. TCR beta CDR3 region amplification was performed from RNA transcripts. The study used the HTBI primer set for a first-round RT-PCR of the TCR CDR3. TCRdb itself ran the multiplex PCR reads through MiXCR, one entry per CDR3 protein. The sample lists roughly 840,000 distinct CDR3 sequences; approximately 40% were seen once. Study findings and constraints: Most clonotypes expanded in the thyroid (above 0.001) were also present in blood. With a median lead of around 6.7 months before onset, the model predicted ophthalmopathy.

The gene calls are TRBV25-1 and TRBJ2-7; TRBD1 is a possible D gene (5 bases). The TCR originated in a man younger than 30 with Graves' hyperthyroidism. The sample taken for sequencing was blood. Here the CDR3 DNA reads TGTGCCAGCAGCCAAGACAGCGACTCCTACGAGCAGTACTTC. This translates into CASSQDSDSYEQYF.